This is a list of T cell receptor beta chains from one sample in a study of T-cell reconstitution after alpha-beta-depleted transplantation in children. TCRdb passed the PCR reads through MiXCR, listing each CDR3 protein once. The table lists 130,000 to 150,000 distinct CDR3 sequences, 7.5% to 9% of them singletons. Here the sequenced sample was PBMCs, mostly from graft donor cells, taken 180 days after TCRalphabeta/CD19-depleted stem cell transplant. The receptors come from a female patient under 10 years old who had a stem cell transplant for congenital amegakaryocytic thrombocytopenia, so the T cells may come from the graft donor. Each CDR3 is given with its conserved first and last residue. Fields, in order: V gene, D gene, J gene, clone size, CDR3 protein, CDR3 DNA. D genes are given only for firm matches. Some rows mark clone size as missing; the rest say once, few, many or name a class of expanded clone.

>TRBV20-1|TRBD2|TRBJ2-2|many
CSARTGLAGGNTGELFF
TGCAGTGCTAGGACCGGACTAGCGGGGGGGAACACCGGGGAGCTGTTTTTT
>TRBV5-1|NA|TRBJ2-2|NA
CASTPHTGELFF
TGCGCCAGCACCCCACACACCGGGGAGCTGTTTTTT
>TRBV12-3/TRBV12-4|NA|TRBJ2-5|many
CASRLSRGSGSETQYF
TGTGCCAGCCGTCTCTCCCGAGGTAGTGGTTCAGAGACCCAGTACTTC
>TRBV20-1|TRBD2|TRBJ2-1|few
CSAKGLAGGSSYNEQFF
TGCAGTGCTAAGGGACTAGCGGGAGGGAGCTCCTACAATGAGCAGTTCTTC
>TRBV20-1|NA|TRBJ2-5|few
CSAGPGEETQYF
TGCAGTGCGGGGCCAGGGGAAGAGACCCAGTACTTC
>TRBV12-3/TRBV12-4|NA|TRBJ1-5|many
CASSSSSSNQPQHF
TGTGCCAGCAGTTCGTCCAGCAGCAATCAGCCCCAGCATTTT
>TRBV12-3/TRBV12-4|TRBD2|TRBJ2-3|many
CASSSRPGLAGGTDTQYF
TGTGCCAGCAGTTCGAGGCCCGGACTAGCGGGAGGCACAGATACGCAGTATTTT
>TRBV6-5|NA|TRBJ2-3|NA
CASRNSYLGDTQYF
TGTGCCAGCAGAAACTCATATCTAGGAGATACGCAGTATTTT
>TRBV29-1|NA|TRBJ2-5|many
CSVGGDQETQYF
TGCAGCGTTGGGGGGGATCAAGAGACCCAGTACTTC
>TRBV4-3|TRBD2|TRBJ2-1|few
CASSQAHLSGTPYNEQFF
TGCGCCAGCAGCCAAGCTCACCTTAGCGGGACCCCCTACAATGAGCAGTTCTTC
>TRBV11-2|TRBD1|TRBJ1-1|few
CASSPTGAVNTEAFF
TGTGCCAGCAGCCCAACAGGGGCCGTGAACACTGAAGCTTTCTTT
>TRBV5-1|NA|TRBJ2-5|many
CASSLLGAGREETQYF
TGCGCCAGCAGCCTACTCGGGGCAGGGCGAGAGGAGACCCAGTACTTC
>TRBV6-6|NA|TRBJ2-7|many
CASSYSAYEQYF
TGTGCCAGCAGTTACTCTGCCTACGAGCAGTACTTC
>TRBV30|NA|TRBJ2-4|many
CAWTHQNIQYF
TGTGCCTGGACGCACCAAAACATTCAGTACTTC
>TRBV12-3/TRBV12-4|NA|TRBJ2-5|many
CASSLGPTYQETQYF
TGTGCCAGCAGTCTCGGACCGACGTACCAAGAGACCCAGTACTTC
>TRBV6-1|NA|TRBJ2-2|few
CASSELPGVNTGELFF
TGTGCCAGCAGTGAACTTCCGGGGGTAAACACCGGGGAGCTGTTTTTT
>TRBV12-3/TRBV12-4|TRBD1|TRBJ2-5|many
CASSTRGRADQETQYF
TGTGCCAGCAGTACCAGGGGGCGCGCGGACCAAGAGACCCAGTACTTC
>TRBV27|TRBD1|TRBJ2-2|many
CASRADRGDTGELFF
TGTGCCAGCAGGGCGGACAGGGGGGACACCGGGGAGCTGTTTTTT
>TRBV6-5|NA|TRBJ2-7|few
CASSYSWGSSYEQYF
TGTGCCAGCAGTTACTCGTGGGGTAGCTCCTACGAGCAGTACTTC
>TRBV7-9|NA|TRBJ1-1|many
CASSVMNTEAFF
TGTGCCAGCAGCGTCATGAACACTGAAGCTTTCTTT
>TRBV7-2|TRBD1|TRBJ2-7|NA
CASSLTPGQPSYEQYF
TGTGCCAGCAGCTTAACCCCGGGACAGCCCTCCTACGAGCAGTACTTC
>TRBV3-1|NA|TRBJ2-7|NA
CASCQVSGASGTAYEQYF
TGTGCCAGCTGCCAAGTCTCGGGGGCCTCCGGGACAGCCTACGAGCAGTACTTC
>TRBV12-3/TRBV12-4|NA|TRBJ2-2|many
CASSLGRGELFF
TGTGCCAGCAGTTTGGGCCGCGGGGAGCTGTTTTTT
>TRBV12-3/TRBV12-4|TRBD1|TRBJ1-1|many
CASKGTGGGGAFF
TGTGCCAGCAAAGGGACAGGGGGAGGCGGAGCTTTCTTT
>TRBV5-1|NA|TRBJ1-4|many
CASSSGATNEKLFF
TGCGCCAGCAGCTCAGGGGCAACTAATGAAAAACTGTTTTTT
>TRBV20-1|NA|TRBJ2-7|many
CSASSGTYEQYF
TGCAGTGCTAGTTCGGGGACCTACGAGCAGTACTTC
>TRBV20-1|NA|TRBJ2-5|many
CSASASLQETQYF
TGCAGTGCTAGTGCCAGTCTGCAAGAGACCCAGTACTTC
>TRBV12-3/TRBV12-4|TRBD2|TRBJ2-5|many
CASSFTSGQETQYF
TGTGCCAGCAGTTTTACTAGCGGGCAAGAGACCCAGTACTTC
>TRBV7-9|NA|TRBJ2-3|many
CASSLLFANTQYF
TGTGCCAGCAGCTTATTGTTTGCAAATACGCAGTATTTT
>TRBV4-3|NA|TRBJ2-1|many
CASSPGLGGEQSF
TGCGCCAGCAGCCCCGGACTAGGGGGTGAGCAGTCCTTC
>TRBV7-9|NA|TRBJ2-3|NA
CASTSMGGPDTDTQYF
TGTGCCAGCACCTCAATGGGGGGTCCTGACACAGATACGCAGTATTTT
>TRBV4-1|NA|TRBJ2-5|few
CASSQDPYPRLGETQYF
TGCGCCAGCAGCCAAGATCCTTATCCCCGCCTCGGAGAGACCCAGTACTTC
>TRBV29-1|TRBD1|TRBJ1-1|NA
CSVGGGAGGNTEAFF
TGCAGCGTCGGGGGCGGGGCAGGGGGGAACACTGAAGCTTTCTTT
>TRBV20-1|TRBD1|TRBJ1-5|many
CSAYPRTGGNQPQHF
TGCAGTGCTTATCCTCGGACAGGGGGCAATCAGCCCCAGCATTTT
>TRBV5-1|NA|TRBJ2-7|NA
CASSLLEGRYEQYF
TGCGCCAGCAGCTTGTTAGAGGGGCGGTACGAGCAGTACTTC
>TRBV12-3/TRBV12-4|NA|TRBJ2-5|few
CASSFNWLETQYF
TGTGCCAGCAGTTTTAACTGGCTGGAGACCCAGTACTTC
>TRBV12-3/TRBV12-4|NA|TRBJ2-2|many
CASSSGPSPGELFF
TGTGCCAGCAGTTCCGGGCCCAGCCCCGGGGAGCTGTTTTTT
>TRBV11-2|NA|TRBJ1-1|NA
CASSYSGNTEAFF
TGTGCCAGCAGCTATTCGGGGAACACTGAAGCTTTCTTT
>TRBV2|NA|TRBJ2-5|many
CASSVGTLKETQYF
TGTGCCAGCAGTGTTGGGACTTTAAAAGAGACCCAGTACTTC
>TRBV10-3|NA|TRBJ2-5|many
CAISEKEGTKTQYF
TGTGCCATCAGTGAGAAGGAGGGTACCAAGACCCAGTACTTC
>TRBV28|TRBD1|TRBJ2-5|few
CASSFDVRTGARETQYF
TGTGCCAGCAGTTTCGACGTCAGGACAGGGGCGCGAGAGACCCAGTACTTC
>TRBV5-1|NA|TRBJ1-4|many
CASSLSGAIREEKLFF
TGCGCCAGCAGCTTATCCGGAGCGATCCGTGAAGAAAAACTGTTTTTT
>TRBV4-1|NA|TRBJ2-5|few
CASSQDLGAQGRFTQYF
TGCGCCAGCAGCCAAGATCTGGGGGCGCAGGGACGATTCACCCAGTACTTC
>TRBV4-1|TRBD1|TRBJ1-5|few
CASSHIGTGGAQGQPQHF
TGCGCCAGCAGCCATATAGGGACAGGGGGGGCGCAAGGGCAGCCCCAGCATTTT
>TRBV12-3/TRBV12-4|NA|TRBJ2-2|many
CASSLYTGELFF
TGTGCCAGCAGTTTATATACCGGGGAGCTGTTTTTT
>TRBV7-8|TRBD2|TRBJ2-3|NA
CASSCVSGGARDTQYF
TGTGCCAGCAGCTGTGTAAGCGGGGGGGCCCGCGATACGCAGTATTTT
>TRBV7-9|NA|TRBJ1-1|NA
CASSLMGGADTEAFF
TGTGCCAGCAGCCTAATGGGGGGCGCGGACACTGAAGCTTTCTTT
>TRBV4-1|TRBD2|TRBJ2-7|many
CASSQDLSGRAYEQYF
TGCGCCAGCAGCCAAGATCTTAGCGGGAGGGCCTACGAGCAGTACTTC
>TRBV9|NA|TRBJ1-2|many
CASSSQEWVEPFYGYTF
TGTGCCAGCAGCTCCCAAGAGTGGGTTGAACCGTTCTATGGCTACACCTTC
>TRBV27|TRBD1|TRBJ1-3|many
CASAHWDRIVNTIYF
TGTGCCAGCGCCCACTGGGACAGAATAGTAAACACCATATATTTT
>TRBV20-1|NA|TRBJ1-5|many
CSALLGRSQPQHF
TGCAGTGCCCTGTTAGGAAGGAGTCAGCCCCAGCATTTT
>TRBV6-2/TRBV6-3|NA|TRBJ2-2|NA
CASRQVNVGELFF
TGTGCCAGCCGGCAGGTTAATGTCGGGGAGCTGTTTTTT
>TRBV20-1|NA|TRBJ2-6|NA
CSARGVSGANVLTF
TGCAGTGCTAGAGGAGTCTCTGGGGCCAACGTCCTGACTTTC
>TRBV20-1|TRBD2|TRBJ2-1|few
CSAHALAGGSREQFF
TGCAGTGCCCACGCACTAGCGGGAGGGAGCAGGGAGCAGTTCTTC
>TRBV7-9|NA|TRBJ2-2|many
CASSLRRLQTGELFF
TGTGCCAGCAGCTTAAGGCGGCTCCAGACCGGGGAGCTGTTTTTT